This TCR beta chain was observed in a study of T-cell memory formation after mild COVID-19. Points from the study as a whole: Cross-reactive memory seemingly joined, as some responding clones were found in pre-infection memory. Day 15 to 85 contractors were CD4/CD8 balanced; later expanders leaned CD4+.

Via MiXCR, TCRdb re-called the 5' RACE reads, giving one row per CDR3 protein. There are roughly 500,000 distinct CDR3 sequences in the sample; 20% occur only once, and about 12% lies in the top ten. This clonotype was seen a handful of times. Antigen specificity is unknown. This receptor was obtained from an adult woman who had mild COVID-19 (a few samples of this study predate the infection). Cell type and time point are not known. The sequencing sample was made of PBMCs or a T cell subset sorted from them (not recorded which).

The CDR3 reads CASSLEGLWQPQHF. The DNA of the CDR3 is TGCGCCAGCAGCTTGGAAGGGTTGTGGCAGCCCCAGCATTTT. The chain recombines TRBV5-1 with TRBJ1-5; the D is unclear. V gave up 0 bases and J gave up 7 bases, with 11 bases separating them. Per germline, CDR1 SGHRS and CDR2 YFSETQ. The CDR3 spans 14 residues.